The next 20 T cell receptor beta chains were all read from a single sample in a study of blood T cell repertoires in COVID-19. Some clones are missing from TCRdb's copy, which holds only in-frame ones; the method was immunoSEQ multiplex PCR. Of about 250,000 clones listed, roughly 85% were seen once; the top ten hold around 3.5%. Sequenced: PBMCs or T cells enriched from blood (not recorded which). Receptor source: a woman aged 35 to 49 who had been exposed to COVID-19.

This chain joins TRBV7-2 and TRBJ1-1; D may be TRBD1 (6 bases). The V gene's germline CDR1 is SGHTA and CDR2 FQGNSA. The CDR3 has 13 amino acids. V lost 4 bases and J 4 bases, leaving 10 bases between the germline ends. The CDR3 DNA is TGTGCCAGCAGCTCCATCAGGGGCACTGAAGCTTTCTTT. Translated: CASSSIRGTEAFF.

The gene calls are TRBV29-1 and TRBJ1-1, with TRBD1 identical over 10 bases. Germline CDR1 and CDR2: SQVTM and ANQGSEA. The J segment lost 4 bases and the V segment lost 4 bases, leaving 6 bases of the junction unmatched. This CDR3 spans 14 amino acids. CDR3 DNA sequence: TGCAGCGTTGTGGGACAGGGGAGTGTCACTGAAGCTTTCTTT. Protein sequence: CSVVGQGSVTEAFF.

The chain combines TRBV7-2 with TRBJ1-5, with 7 bases aligning to TRBD1. The CDR3 consists of 13 residues. Per the germline V gene, CDR1 is SGHTA and CDR2 is FQGNSA. V trimming: 6 bases; J trimming: 7 bases; junction bases outside the gene matches: 6. CDR3: CASSIQGWQPQHF. The CDR3 DNA is TGTGCCAGCAGTATACAGGGGTGGCAGCCCCAGCATTTT.

In nucleotides, the CDR3 is TGTGCCAGCAGCCCAGGGGGTAGCGCCCCACGGTACTTC. Protein: CASSPGGSAPRYF. V and J are TRBV9 and TRBJ2-4; 7 bases are shared with TRBD1. With V trimmed by 4 bases and J by 15 bases, 13 bases remained unmatched. The CDR3 has 13 amino acids. Germline CDR1 and CDR2: SGDLS and YYNGEE.

The CDR3, as DNA: TGTGCCAGCAGTTCTCACACCTCCCACCCCGAAGCTTTCTTT. The encoded protein is CASSSHTSHPEAFF. The V and J genes are TRBV6-2 or TRBV6-3 and TRBJ1-1; no clear D gene. The CDR3 length is 14 residues. V dropped 4 bases and J dropped 8 bases, with 17 bases sitting between them. The V gene's germline CDR1 is MNHEY and CDR2 SVGEGT.

The chain has TRBV7-6 and TRBJ1-6, with D maybe TRBD1 (5 bases). CDR3 length: 18 residues. Germline V gene sequence: CDR1 SGHVS, CDR2 FNYEAQ. Trimming removed 5 bases from V and 2 bases from J, with 19 bases in between. The CDR3 loop reads CASSPQTGGETYNSPLHF. The CDR3 DNA follows: TGTGCCAGCAGCCCCCAGACGGGGGGTGAGACCTATAATTCACCCCTCCACTTT.

In this sample, this clone turned up a few times. This chain uses TRBV12-5 with TRBJ1-1, with a possible D match to TRBD1 (5 bases). Germline V CDR1 and CDR2: LGHNT, FRNRAP. The CDR3 totals 15 residues. V was pared by 1 base and J by 6 bases, with 15 bases between. CDR3 region: CASGLAPEGTAEAFF. Here the CDR3 DNA reads TGTGCTAGTGGTTTGGCCCCAGAGGGGACTGCTGAAGCTTTCTTT.

The rearrangement joins TRBV5-1 to TRBJ2-4; possible D gene TRBD1, 5 bases. Trimming left V 0 bases short and J 0 bases short, with 13 bases between. This CDR3 is built from 17 residues. Germline-derived CDR1 and CDR2 are SGHRS and YFSETQ. CDR3 sequence (DNA): TGCGCCAGCAGCTTGGTCGGCAGGGTGGAAGCCAAAAACATTCAGTACTTC. Its protein product is CASSLVGRVEAKNIQYF.

The rearrangement uses TRBV10-1 and TRBJ2-5; TRBD1 aligns across 8 bases. Germline values: CDR1 WNHNN, CDR2 SYGVQD (reference sequence). The CDR3 loop spans 15 amino acids. J gave up 1 base and V 8 bases, and 9 bases lay outside the gene matches. The CDR3 nucleotides are TGCGCCAGCCCACAACAGGGGGAACCCCAAGAGACCCAGTACTTC. Amino acids: CASPQQGEPQETQYF.

The chain combines TRBV6-5 with TRBJ2-1; 10 nucleotides agree with TRBD1. Per the germline V gene, CDR1 is MNHEY and CDR2 is SVGAGI. V gave up 7 bases and J gave up 8 bases; unmatched junction bases: 8. The CDR3 is made up of 14 amino acids. The CDR3 reads CASKGTGVLDEQFF. Written as DNA, the CDR3 is TGTGCCAGCAAAGGGACAGGGGTTTTGGATGAGCAGTTCTTC.

Written as DNA, the CDR3 is TGTGCCAGCAGCGCTGACAGAAACTATGGCTACACCTTC. It translates to CASSADRNYGYTF. The genes are TRBV5-4 and TRBJ1-2; a possible D gene is TRBD1 (5 bases). This CDR3 contains 13 residues. Between the trimmed V and J ends, which lost 4 bases and 2 bases, there was a span of 9 bases. Per germline, CDR1 SGHNT and CDR2 YYREEE (reference sequence).

This chain joins TRBV12-3 or TRBV12-4 and TRBJ1-1, with 9 positions matching TRBD1. With 4 bases clipped from V and 7 bases from J, the junction kept 4 bases outside the gene matches. The CDR3 is 13 amino acids. The CDR3: CASSSGQGIEAFF. DNA of the CDR3: TGTGCCAGCAGTTCGGGACAGGGTATTGAAGCTTTCTTT.

This clone was counted a few times. The CDR3 reads CAWSKRSDTYDQQYF. The CDR3 DNA reads as TGTGCCTGGAGTAAACGCTCAGACACCTACGACCAGCAGTACTTC. The chain combines TRBV30 with TRBJ2-7; D remains unclear. This CDR3 comprises 15 residues. Trimming took 2 bases from V and 8 from J, leaving 22 bases between them. CDR1 GTSNPN and CDR2 SVGIG come from the germline V gene (reference sequence).

This clone was detected only once. Here the CDR3 DNA reads TGTGCCAGCAGTTACAGGGAGCATCAGCCCCAGCATTTT. It specifies CASSYREHQPQHF. The chain combines TRBV6-5 with TRBJ1-5; D not certain. CDR3 length: 13 residues. Per the germline V gene, CDR1 is MNHEY and CDR2 is SVGAGI. V lost 2 bases to trimming and J lost 5 bases, with 7 bases between them.

This clone has a single count. This sequence joins TRBV4-2 and TRBJ2-3, with 9 bases aligning to TRBD2. V dropped 1 base and J dropped 5; count of bases not matched to a gene: 4. The germline gives CDR1 LGHNA, CDR2 YNFKEQ. The CDR3 contains 15 residues. The CDR3 nucleotides read TGTGCCAGCAGCCAAGGAGGTAGCGGGAGAGATACGCAGTATTTT. Its translation is CASSQGGSGRDTQYF.

This clone was picked up a small number of times. J is TRBJ2-7 and V is TRBV3-1 (or the pseudogene TRBV3-2), with 9 bases identical to TRBD2. The CDR3 runs to 15 residues. Per germline, CDR1 LGHDT and CDR2 YNNKEL (reference sequence). V lost 1 base, J lost 2 bases, and 3 bases stayed unmatched. CDR3 nucleotides: TGTGCCAGCAGCCAAGGGATAGCGGGGGCCTACGAGCAGTACTTC. This sequence encodes CASSQGIAGAYEQYF.

The chain has TRBV5-1 and TRBJ2-3, with D perhaps matching TRBD2 (5 bases). Germline lookup yields CDR1 SGHRS and CDR2 YFSETQ. The V end lost 4 bases, the J end lost 5 bases, and 17 bases lay between the germline ends. This CDR3 spans 15 amino acids. The CDR3 reads CASSQDLARLDTQYF. The CDR3 DNA reads TGCGCCAGCAGCCAGGACTTAGCAAGACTAGATACGCAGTATTTT. Full variable domain (rest looked up from reference TRBV5-1 and TRBJ2-3): KAGVTQTPRYLIKTRGQQVTLSCSPISGHRSVSWYQQTPGQGLQFLFEYFSETQRNKGNFPGRFSGRQFSNSRSEMNVSTLELGDSALYLCASSQDLARLDTQYFGPGTRLTVL.

This clone was counted only a few times. The chain recombines TRBV7-2 with TRBJ1-4; 9 positions match TRBD1. The CDR3 loop spans 14 amino acids. Per germline, CDR1 SGHTA and CDR2 FQGNSA. V lost 4 bases to trimming and J lost 8 bases; unmatched junction nucleotides: 5. The CDR3 region has the DNA TGTGCCAGCAGCTGGGGACAGGGAATGGAAAAACTGTTTTTT. Residues: CASSWGQGMEKLFF.

V usage is TRBV7-9 and J usage is TRBJ2-1; weak D call: TRBD2 (7 bases). Trimming removed 6 bases from V and 0 bases from J, with 15 bases in between. The germline V gene encodes CDR1 SEHNR and CDR2 FQNEAQ (reference sequence). The CDR3 sequence is 16 residues long. Written as DNA, the CDR3 is TGTGCCAGCAGTATGGGGGGGCAGCCCTCCTACAATGAGCAGTTCTTC. Protein product: CASSMGGQPSYNEQFF.

In this sample, this clone turned up a few times. J is TRBJ1-1 and V is TRBV9; 7 nucleotides line up with TRBD1. After removal of 0 bases from V and 6 bases from J, the junction contained 2 bases not matched to a gene. The germline V gene has CDR1 SGDLS and CDR2 YYNGEE. The CDR3 covers 13 residues. In DNA, the CDR3 is TGTGCCAGCAGCGTAGTAGGGGGCCCTGAAGCTTTCTTT. It is translated as CASSVVGGPEAFF.